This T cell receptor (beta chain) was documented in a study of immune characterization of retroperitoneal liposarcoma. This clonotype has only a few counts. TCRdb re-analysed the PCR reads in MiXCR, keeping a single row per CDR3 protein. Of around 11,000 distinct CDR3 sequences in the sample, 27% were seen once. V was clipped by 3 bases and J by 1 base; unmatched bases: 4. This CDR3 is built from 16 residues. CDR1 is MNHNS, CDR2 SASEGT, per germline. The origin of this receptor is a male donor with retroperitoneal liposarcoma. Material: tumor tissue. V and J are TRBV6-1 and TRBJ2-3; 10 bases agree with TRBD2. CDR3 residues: CASSDPLAGGTDTQYF. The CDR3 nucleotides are TGTGCCAGCAGTGACCCTCTAGCGGGGGGCACAGATACGCAGTATTTT.